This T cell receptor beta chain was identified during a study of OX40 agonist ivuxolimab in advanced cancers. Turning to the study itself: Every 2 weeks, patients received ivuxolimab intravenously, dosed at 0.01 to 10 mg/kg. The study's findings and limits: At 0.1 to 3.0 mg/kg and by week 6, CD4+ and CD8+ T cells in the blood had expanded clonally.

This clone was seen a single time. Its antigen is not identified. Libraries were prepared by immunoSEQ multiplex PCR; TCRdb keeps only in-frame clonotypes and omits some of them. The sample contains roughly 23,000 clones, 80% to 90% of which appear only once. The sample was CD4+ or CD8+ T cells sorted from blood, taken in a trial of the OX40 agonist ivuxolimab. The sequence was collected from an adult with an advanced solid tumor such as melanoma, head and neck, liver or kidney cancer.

This chain's CDR3 is CASSHNLGLAGGWETQYF. Here the CDR3 DNA reads TGTGCCAGCAGCCATAACCTCGGACTAGCGGGGGGCTGGGAGACCCAGTACTTC. The rearrangement joins TRBV11-2 to TRBJ2-5, with 14 bases matching TRBD2. The ends lost 5 bases at V and 5 bases at J; junction bases unmatched: 13. The CDR3 is 18 amino acids. Looked up from germline, CDR1 is SGHAT and CDR2 is FQNNGV. Full variable domain (outside the CDR3, taken from reference TRBV11-2 and TRBJ2-5): EAGVAQSPRYKIIEKRQSVAFWCNPISGHATLYWYQQILGQGPKLLIQFQNNGVVDDSQLPKDRFSAERLKGVDSTLKIQPAKLEDSAVYLCASSHNLGLAGGWETQYFGPGTRLLVL.